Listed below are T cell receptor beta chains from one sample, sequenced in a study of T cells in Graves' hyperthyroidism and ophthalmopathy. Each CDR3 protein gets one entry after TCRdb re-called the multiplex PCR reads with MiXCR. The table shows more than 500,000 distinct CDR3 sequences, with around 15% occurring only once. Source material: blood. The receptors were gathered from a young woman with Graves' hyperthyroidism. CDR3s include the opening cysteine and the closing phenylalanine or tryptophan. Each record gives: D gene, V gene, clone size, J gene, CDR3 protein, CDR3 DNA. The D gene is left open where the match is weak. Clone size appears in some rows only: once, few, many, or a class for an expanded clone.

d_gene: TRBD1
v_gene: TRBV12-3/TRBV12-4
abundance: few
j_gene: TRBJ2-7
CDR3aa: CASSSGTGWANEQYF
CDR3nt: TGTGCCAGCAGTTCCGGGACAGGGTGGGCCAATGAGCAGTACTTC

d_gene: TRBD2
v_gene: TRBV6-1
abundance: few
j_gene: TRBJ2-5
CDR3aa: CASSLSGRGRAETQYF
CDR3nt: TGTGCCAGCAGTCTCTCCGGGAGGGGCAGGGCAGAGACCCAGTACTTC

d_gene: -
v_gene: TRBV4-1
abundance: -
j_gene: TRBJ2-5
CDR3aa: CASSQEKSGVWRETQYF
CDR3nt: TGCGCCAGCAGCCAAGAGAAGTCTGGGGTCTGGAGAGAGACCCAGTACTTC

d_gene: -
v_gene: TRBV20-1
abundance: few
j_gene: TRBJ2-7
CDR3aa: CSAGAPSSHEQYF
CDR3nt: TGCAGTGCTGGTGCTCCTTCTTCCCACGAGCAGTACTTC

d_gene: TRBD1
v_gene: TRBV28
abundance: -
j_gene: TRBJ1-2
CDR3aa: CASSGGTAYSYTF
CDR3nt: TGTGCCAGCAGTGGGGGGACAGCCTATAGCTACACCTTC

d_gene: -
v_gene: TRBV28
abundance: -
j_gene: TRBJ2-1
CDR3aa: CASSRGFPSSYNEQFF
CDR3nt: TGTGCCAGCAGTCGAGGATTCCCTAGCTCCTACAATGAGCAGTTCTTC

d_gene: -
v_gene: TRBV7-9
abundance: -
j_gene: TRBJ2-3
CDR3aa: CASSLGLTEGAGDTQYF
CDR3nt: TGTGCCAGCAGCTTAGGTCTGACGGAGGGGGCGGGAGATACGCAGTATTTT

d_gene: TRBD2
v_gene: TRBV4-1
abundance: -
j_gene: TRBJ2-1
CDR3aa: CASSLIAGLAVYNEQFF
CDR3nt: TGCGCCAGCAGCCTGATCGCAGGACTAGCGGTTTATAATGAGCAGTTCTTC

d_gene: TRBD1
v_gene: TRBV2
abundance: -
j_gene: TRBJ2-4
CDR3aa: CASSPTGVVNIQYF
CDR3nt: TGTGCCAGCAGCCCTACAGGGGTGGTTAACATTCAGTACTTC

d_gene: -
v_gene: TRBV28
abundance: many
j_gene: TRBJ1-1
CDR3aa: CASSSPENTEAFF
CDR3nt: TGTGCCAGCAGTTCCCCGGAGAACACTGAAGCTTTCTTT

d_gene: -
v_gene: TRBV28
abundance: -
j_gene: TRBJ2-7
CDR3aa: CASSLQRDEQYF
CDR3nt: TGTGCCAGCAGTTTACAGCGGGACGAGCAGTACTTC

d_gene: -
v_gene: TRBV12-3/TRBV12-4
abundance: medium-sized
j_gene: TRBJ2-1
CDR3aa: CASSLWMNEQFF
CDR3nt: TGTGCCAGCAGTTTATGGATGAATGAGCAGTTCTTC

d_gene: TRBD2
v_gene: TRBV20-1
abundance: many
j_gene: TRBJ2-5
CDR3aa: CSASPASGRAIGTQYF
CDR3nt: TGCAGTGCTAGCCCCGCTAGCGGGAGGGCCATCGGGACCCAGTACTTC

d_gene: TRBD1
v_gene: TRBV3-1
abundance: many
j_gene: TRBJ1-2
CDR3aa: CASSQGTGANYGYTF
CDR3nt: TGTGCCAGCAGCCAAGGGACAGGGGCGAACTATGGCTACACCTTC

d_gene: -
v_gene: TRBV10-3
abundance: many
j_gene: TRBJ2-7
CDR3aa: CAIKAGSTYEQYF
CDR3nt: TGTGCCATCAAGGCGGGAAGTACCTACGAGCAGTACTTC

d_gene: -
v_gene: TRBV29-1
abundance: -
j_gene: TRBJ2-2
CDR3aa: CMAVRNTGELFF
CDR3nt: TGCATGGCAGTAAGAAACACCGGGGAGCTGTTTTTT